One T cell receptor (beta chain) is described in this entry. This sample was taken from a study of blood T cell repertoires in COVID-19. Overall study: Samples of COVID-19 (acute and convalescent) were obtained from the United States, Italy and Spain.

Original processing notes: By means of reference gene primer amplification, nucleated cell counts were estimated. The repertoire was sequenced with immunoSEQ multiplex PCR; TCRdb's copy has only in-frame clones and lacks some. That table furnishes V, J and clone size, whereas the DNA furnished D and trimming. Of approximately 260,000 clones in the sample, 89% were seen once. The sample taken for sequencing was peripheral blood. This clonotype originated in a man between 45 and 60 years old with acute or convalescent COVID-19.

The CDR3 nucleotides read TGTGCCAGCAGCCAGATGGACAGGGAAGGTGGACAGCCCCAGCATTTT. Translation: CASSQMDREGGQPQHF. The chain employs TRBV3-1 (or the pseudogene TRBV3-2) and TRBJ1-5; 8 nucleotides align to TRBD1. Per the germline V gene, CDR1 is LGHDT and CDR2 is YNNKEL (reference sequence). CDR3 length: 16 amino acids. V lost 3 bases and J lost 7; bases outside the gene matches: 11.